This TCR beta chain was sequenced in a study of blood T cell repertoires in COVID-19. In the study's own analysis: Reference gene primer amplification gave estimated nucleated cell counts. Generated by immunoSEQ multiplex PCR, the TCRdb table keeps only in-frame clones and is missing some. V and J calls and clone size follow that table, whereas D and trimming were derived from the DNA. Among tens of thousands of clones listed, approximately 90% were seen once. The count of this clone is one. Material: peripheral blood. The TCR sequence derives from a human donor in a cohort sampled during active COVID-19.

CDR3 loop: CASSKRGGSEQYF. The CDR3 bases are TGTGCCAGCAGCAAAAGGGGGGGGAGCGAGCAGTACTTC. The chain uses TRBV21-1 and TRBJ2-7; no check of the table's D call, TRBD2, against the DNA was made. TRBV21-1 is shown as a pseudogene. The CDR3 has 13 amino acids.